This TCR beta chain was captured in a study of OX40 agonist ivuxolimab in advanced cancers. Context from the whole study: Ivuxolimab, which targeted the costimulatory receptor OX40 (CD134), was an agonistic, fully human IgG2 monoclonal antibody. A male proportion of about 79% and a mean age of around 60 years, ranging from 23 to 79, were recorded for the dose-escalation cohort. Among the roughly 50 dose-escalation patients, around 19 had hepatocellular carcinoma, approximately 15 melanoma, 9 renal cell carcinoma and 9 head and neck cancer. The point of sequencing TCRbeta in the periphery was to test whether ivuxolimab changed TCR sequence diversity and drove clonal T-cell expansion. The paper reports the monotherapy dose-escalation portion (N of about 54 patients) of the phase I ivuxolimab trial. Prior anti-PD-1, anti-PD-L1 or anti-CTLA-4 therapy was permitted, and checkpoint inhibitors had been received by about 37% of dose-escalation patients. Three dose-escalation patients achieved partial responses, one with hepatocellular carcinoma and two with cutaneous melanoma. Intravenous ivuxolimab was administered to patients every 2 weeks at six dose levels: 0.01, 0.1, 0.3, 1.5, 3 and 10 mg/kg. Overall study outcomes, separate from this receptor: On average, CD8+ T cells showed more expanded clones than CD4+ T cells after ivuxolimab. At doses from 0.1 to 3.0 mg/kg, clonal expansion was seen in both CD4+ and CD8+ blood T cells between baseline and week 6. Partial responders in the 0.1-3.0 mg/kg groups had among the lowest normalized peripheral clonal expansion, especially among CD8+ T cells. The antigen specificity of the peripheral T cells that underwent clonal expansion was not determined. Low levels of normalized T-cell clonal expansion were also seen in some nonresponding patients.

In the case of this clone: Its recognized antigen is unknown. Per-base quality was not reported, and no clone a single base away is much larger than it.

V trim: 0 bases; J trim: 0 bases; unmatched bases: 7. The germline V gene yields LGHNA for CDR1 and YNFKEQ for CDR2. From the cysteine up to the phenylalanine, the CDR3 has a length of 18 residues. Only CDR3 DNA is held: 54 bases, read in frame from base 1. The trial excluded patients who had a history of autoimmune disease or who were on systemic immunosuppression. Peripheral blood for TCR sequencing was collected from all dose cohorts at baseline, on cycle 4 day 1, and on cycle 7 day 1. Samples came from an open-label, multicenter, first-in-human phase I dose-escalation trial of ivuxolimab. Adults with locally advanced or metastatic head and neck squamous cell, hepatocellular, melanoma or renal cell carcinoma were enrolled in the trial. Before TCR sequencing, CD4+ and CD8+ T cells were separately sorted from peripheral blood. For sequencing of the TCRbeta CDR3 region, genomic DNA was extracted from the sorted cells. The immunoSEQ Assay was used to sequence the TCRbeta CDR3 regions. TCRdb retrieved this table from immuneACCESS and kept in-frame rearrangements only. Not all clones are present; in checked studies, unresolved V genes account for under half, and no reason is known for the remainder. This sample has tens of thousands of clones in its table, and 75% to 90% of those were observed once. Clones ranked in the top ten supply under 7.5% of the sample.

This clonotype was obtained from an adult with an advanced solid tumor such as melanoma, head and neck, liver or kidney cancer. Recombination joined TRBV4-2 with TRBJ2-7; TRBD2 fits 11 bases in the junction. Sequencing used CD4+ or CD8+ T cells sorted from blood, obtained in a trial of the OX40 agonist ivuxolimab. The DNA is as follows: TGTGCCAGCAGCCAAGAAAAGGGACTAGCGGATATCTCCTACGAGCAGTACTTC. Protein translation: CASSQEKGLADISYEQYF.